This T cell receptor beta chain was captured in a study of molecular identifiers for immune sequencing clone quantification. For the study at large: Four of five splits of RNA from roughly 18,000 or 92,000 naive CD8 cells were sequenced in replicates.

Between the trimmed V and J ends, which lost 4 bases and 1 base, there was a span of 19 bases. The CDR3 contains 18 residues. CDR1 and CDR2 from the germline V gene are MNHEY and SVGAGI. This clonotype occurred many times. What it recognizes is unknown. Naive CD8 T cells were sorted, and the gate applied was CD8+CD4-CCR7+CD45RA+. Whole-study results and caveats: Clones carrying above 20 RNA copies accounted for over 97% of effector molecules, under 1% in naive cells.

MiXCR, run by TCRdb on the PCR reads, gives a single entry per CDR3 protein. The repertoire has around 320,000 distinct CDR3 sequences, 24% of them found once; the top ten carry about 0.73%. Sequenced input: naive CD8+ T cells from blood, with Jurkat cell RNA spiked in. This sample's subset: FACS-sorted CD8+CD4-CCR7+CD45RA+ naive T cells. V gene TRBV6-5 combines with J gene TRBJ2-2; no clear D gene. This TCR derives from a human donor in good health. Some libraries in this study had Jurkat cell RNA spiked in. This CDR3 is CASSSSVGRLLNTGELFF. For the CDR3, the DNA is TGTGCCAGCAGTTCCTCAGTCGGACGGCTCCTGAACACCGGGGAGCTGTTTTTT.